This TCR beta chain came from a study of cytomegalovirus exposure and HLA in healthy donors. General study results and limits: Looking again later, the authors saw that most CMV-associated TCR beta chains seemed HLA-restricted. The majority of TCR sequences were rare, yet some public TCRs appeared in many donors.

Looked up from germline, CDR1 is SNHLY and CDR2 is FYNNEI. The CDR3 has 13 residues. V lost 7 bases to trimming and J lost 7 bases; unmatched junction nucleotides: 9. Of note for this clone: Its antigen remains unknown.

The PCR ran on 60 Vbeta and 13 Jbeta primers. Measured with immunoSEQ multiplex PCR; TCRdb has only the in-frame clones, and not every one. The sample holds roughly 120,000 clones. The clonotype was recovered from a man aged 25-40 years in good health and CMV-seronegative. The sample was PBMCs. V gene TRBV2 combines with J gene TRBJ1-2; 7 bases agree with TRBD1. The CDR3 DNA follows: TGTGCCAGCAACTCCTACCCAGGGGGTGGCTACACCTTC. Translating gives CASNSYPGGGYTF. Full variable domain (remainder filled in from reference TRBV2 and TRBJ1-2): EPEVTQTPSHQVTQMGQEVILRCVPISNHLYFYWYRQILGQKVEFLVSFYNNEISEKSEIFDDQFSVERPDGSNFTLKIRSTKLEDSAMYFCASNSYPGGGYTFGSGTRLTVV.